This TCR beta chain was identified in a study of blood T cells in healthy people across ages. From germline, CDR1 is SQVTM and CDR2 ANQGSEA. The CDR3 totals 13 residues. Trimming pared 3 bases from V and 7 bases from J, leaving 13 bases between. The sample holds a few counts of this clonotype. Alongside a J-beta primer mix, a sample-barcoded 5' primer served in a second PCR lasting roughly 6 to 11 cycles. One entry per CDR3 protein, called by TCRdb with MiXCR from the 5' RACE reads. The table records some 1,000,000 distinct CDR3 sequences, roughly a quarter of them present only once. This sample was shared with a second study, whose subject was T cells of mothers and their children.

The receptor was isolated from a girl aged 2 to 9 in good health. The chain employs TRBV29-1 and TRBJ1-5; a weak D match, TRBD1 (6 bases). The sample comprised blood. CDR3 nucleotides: TGCAGCGTTGATTCAGGGGATGGGCAGCCCCAGCATTTT. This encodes CSVDSGDGQPQHF.